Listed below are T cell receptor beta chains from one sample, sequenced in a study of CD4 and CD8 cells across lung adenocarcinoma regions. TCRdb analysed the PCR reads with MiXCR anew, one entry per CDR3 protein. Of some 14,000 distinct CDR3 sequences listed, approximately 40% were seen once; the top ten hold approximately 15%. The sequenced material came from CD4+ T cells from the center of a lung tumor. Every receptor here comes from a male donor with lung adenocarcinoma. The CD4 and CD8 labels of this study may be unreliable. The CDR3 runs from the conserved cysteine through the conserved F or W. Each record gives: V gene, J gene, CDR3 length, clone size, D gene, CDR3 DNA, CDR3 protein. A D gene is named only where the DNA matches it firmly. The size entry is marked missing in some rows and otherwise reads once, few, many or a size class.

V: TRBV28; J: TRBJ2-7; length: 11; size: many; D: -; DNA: TGTGCCGGCGGGACAGCCTACGAGCAGTACTTC; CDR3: CAGGTAYEQYF
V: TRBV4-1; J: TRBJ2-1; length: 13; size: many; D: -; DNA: TGCGCCAGCAGCCAAGTAGCGGAGGGGGAGCAGTTCTTC; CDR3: CASSQVAEGEQFF
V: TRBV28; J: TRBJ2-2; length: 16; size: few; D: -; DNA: TGTGCCAGCACCTCTGGTCGGGACCTGTGGACCGGGGAGCTGTTTTTT; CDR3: CASTSGRDLWTGELFF
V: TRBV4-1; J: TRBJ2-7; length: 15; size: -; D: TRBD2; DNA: TGCGCCAGCAGCCATGGGACTAGCGGGACCATCGAGCAGTACTTC; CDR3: CASSHGTSGTIEQYF
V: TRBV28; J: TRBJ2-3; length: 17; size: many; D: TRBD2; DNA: TGTGCCAGCAGACCAATTCGGACTAGCGGGAGAGCAGATACGCAGTATTTT; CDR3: CASRPIRTSGRADTQYF
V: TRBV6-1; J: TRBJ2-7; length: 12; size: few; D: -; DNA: TGTGCCAGCAGTCTCGTTTCCTACGAGCAGTACTTC; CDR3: CASSLVSYEQYF
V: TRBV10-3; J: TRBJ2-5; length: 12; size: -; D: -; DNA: TGTGTCTCTGGGCCAGGGCAAAAGGTCCAGTATTTC; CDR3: CVSGPGQKVQYF
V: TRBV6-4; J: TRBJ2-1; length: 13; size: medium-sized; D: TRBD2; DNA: TGTGCCAGCAGTCTGCTAGCGGGAGTTGAGCAGTTCTTC; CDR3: CASSLLAGVEQFF
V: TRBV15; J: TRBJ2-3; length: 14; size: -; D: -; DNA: TGTGCCACCAGCAGAGGTTCGGGCACAGATACGCAGTATTTT; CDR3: CATSRGSGTDTQYF
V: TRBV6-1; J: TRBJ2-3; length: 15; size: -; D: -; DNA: TGTGCCAGCAGTGAAGGGGGGGACACCACCTACGAGCAGTACTTT; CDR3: CASSEGGDTTYEQYF
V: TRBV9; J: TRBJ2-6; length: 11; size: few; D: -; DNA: TGTGCCAGCATGGGGGCCAACGTCCTGACTTTC; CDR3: CASMGANVLTF
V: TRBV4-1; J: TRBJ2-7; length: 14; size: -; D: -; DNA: TGCGCCAGCAGCCCCGGGATTTCACCGTACGAGCAGTACTTC; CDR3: CASSPGISPYEQYF
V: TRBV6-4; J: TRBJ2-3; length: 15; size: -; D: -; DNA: TGTGCCAGCAGTGACGGGCGGGGAGGTGAAAACACGCAGTATTTT; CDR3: CASSDGRGGENTQYF
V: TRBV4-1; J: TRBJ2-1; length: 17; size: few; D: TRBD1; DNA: TGCGCCAGCAGCCACCTCGGGACAGCCACCTCCTACAATGAGCAGTTCTTC; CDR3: CASSHLGTATSYNEQFF
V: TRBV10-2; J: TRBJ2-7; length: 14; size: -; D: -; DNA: TGCGCCACACAGGGAAGGGGGTTCCCTCACGAGCAGTACTTC; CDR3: CATQGRGFPHEQYF